Presented here are 30 T cell receptor beta chains from one specimen sequenced in a study of T-cell reconstitution after alpha-beta-depleted transplantation in children. Library preparation (for TCRbeta) was performed with unique molecular identifiers. TCRdb itself ran the PCR reads through MiXCR, one entry per CDR3 protein. The profile shows 280,000 or so distinct CDR3 sequences, about 9.9% of them singletons. Sequencing used peripheral blood, obtained 180 days after TCRalphabeta/CD19-depleted stem cell transplant. These receptors were taken from a male patient aged 2-15 years who had a stem cell transplant for chronic granulomatous disease, so the T cells may come from the graft donor.

This clonotype was picked up many times. The chain joins TRBV3-1 to TRBJ1-1; D possibly corresponds to TRBD1 (5 bases). The V end was cut by 1 base, the J end by 7 bases, with 13 bases between. The V gene's germline CDR1 is LGHDT and CDR2 YNNKEL (reference sequence). There are 14 residues in the CDR3. CDR3 sequence: CASSQVGGRSEAFF. In DNA, the CDR3 is TGTGCCAGCAGCCAAGTTGGGGGTCGGAGTGAAGCTTTCTTT.

In this sample, this clonotype turned up many times. The rearrangement joins TRBV20-1 to TRBJ2-1, with D uncertain. Trimming stripped 6 bases from V and 9 bases from J, with 18 bases between. Germline CDR1 reads DFQATT; CDR2 reads SNEGSKA (reference sequence). The CDR3 has 13 residues. CDR3 DNA: TGCAGTGCACTAAATTTTGGATCGGGTGAGCAGTTCTTC. Translated, it gives CSALNFGSGEQFF.

In its sample, this clonotype was seen many times. V gene TRBV10-3 combines with J gene TRBJ2-7, with D possibly TRBD2 on 6 matching bases. Germline V gene sequence: CDR1 ENHRY, CDR2 SYGVKD. CDR3 length: 15 residues. Trimming shortened V by 7 bases and J by 6 bases, and 22 bases separated the two germline ends. The CDR3 bases are TGTGCCATCAATCGGGACGGGAGTCCCGCCTCCGAGCAGTACTTC. This translates into CAINRDGSPASEQYF.

This clonotype was observed at least ten times. The chain is built from TRBV12-3 or TRBV12-4 and TRBJ1-1, with 8 bases aligning to TRBD1. CDR3 length equals 14 residues. Trimming removed 5 bases from V and 1 base from J; junction bases left unmatched: 3. In nucleotides, the CDR3 is TGTGCCAGCAGTACAGGGGGGACGAACACTGAAGCTTTCTTT. Translating it yields CASSTGGTNTEAFF.

This clonotype was recorded at least ten times. The gene calls are TRBV18 and TRBJ2-7; 7 bases map to TRBD1. CDR1 KGHSH and CDR2 LQKENI come from the germline V gene. The CDR3 has 11 residues. Trimming at V came to 3 bases and at J to 7 bases, leaving 0 bases not matched to a gene. CDR3 sequence (DNA): TGTGCCAGCTCACCGGACAGGGAGCAGTACTTC. Protein: CASSPDREQYF. Full variable domain (rest looked up from reference TRBV18 and TRBJ2-7): NAGVMQNPRHLVRRRGQEARLRCSPMKGHSHVYWYRQLPEEGLKFMVYLQKENIIDESGMPKERFSAEFPKEGPSILRIQQVVRGDSAAYFCASSPDREQYFGPGTRLTVT.

This clonotype was recorded at least ten times. The chain recombines TRBV6-2 or TRBV6-3 with TRBJ2-1; 12 bases line up with TRBD2. V shed 3 bases, J shed 7 bases, and the junction held 7 bases outside the gene matches. In germline, CDR1 is MNHEY, CDR2 SVGEGT. This CDR3 has 16 amino acids. CDR3 amino acids: CASSYIRTSGVNEQFF. The CDR3, as DNA: TGTGCCAGCAGTTATATTAGGACTAGCGGGGTAAATGAGCAGTTCTTC.

At least ten counts were recorded for this clonotype. The rearrangement links TRBV4-2 to TRBJ2-1; TRBD2 aligns across 8 bases. With V trimmed by 1 base and J by 3 bases, 5 bases remained unmatched. This CDR3 comprises 16 residues. Germline V CDR1 and CDR2: LGHNA, YNFKEQ. The CDR3 loop reads CASSQVGSGGYNEQFF. CDR3 nucleotides: TGTGCCAGCAGCCAAGTGGGGAGCGGGGGCTACAATGAGCAGTTCTTC.

This clonotype was observed many times. This chain links TRBV7-2 with TRBJ2-3, with TRBD1 matching 11 bases. Trimming cost V 5 bases and J 4 bases; bases outside gene matches: 11. Germline V gives CDR1 SGHTA, CDR2 FQGNSA. The CDR3 loop spans 17 amino acids. For the CDR3, the DNA is TGTGCCAGCAGCCTCCCTGCACCGGGACAGGGGGCAGATACGCAGTATTTT. Protein sequence: CASSLPAPGQGADTQYF.

In the case of this clonotype: A single base separates this from a much larger clone, so it may be a read error. As DNA, the CDR3 is TGCGCCATCGGCAAGACTAGCGGGACCTACGAGCAGTACTTC. Amino acids: CAIGKTSGTYEQYF. The chain carries TRBV5-1 and TRBJ2-7, with 11 bases aligning to TRBD2. The CDR3 contains 14 residues. Germline V gene sequence: CDR1 SGHRS, CDR2 YFSETQ. V lost 9 bases and J lost 2; bases outside the gene matches: 7.

This clonotype was counted at least ten times. V gene TRBV28 combines with J gene TRBJ1-6; weak D call: TRBD1 (6 bases). Germline lookup yields CDR1 MDHEN and CDR2 SYDVKM. This CDR3 contains 15 residues. Trimming removed 1 base at V and 11 bases at J, with 15 bases between. CDR3 in DNA: TGTGCCAGCAGTTTATCGGCCGGGGGGCCGGCACCCCTCCACTTT. Translation gives CASSLSAGGPAPLHF.

V usage is TRBV29-1 and J usage is TRBJ2-3, with D tentatively TRBD1 or TRBD2 (6 bases each). V lost 5 bases and J 1 base, leaving 22 bases between the germline ends. There are 17 residues in the CDR3. Looked up from germline, CDR1 is SQVTM and CDR2 is ANQGSEA. In nucleotides, the CDR3 is TGCAGCGTTACCCATAGAGGGGGGAGTTCCCGCACAGATACGCAGTATTTT. Protein: CSVTHRGGSSRTDTQYF.

This clonotype was seen at least ten times. The V call is TRBV6-5, the J call TRBJ2-5, with 9 bases aligning to TRBD2. J was trimmed by 5 bases and V by 2 bases; bases with no gene match: 6. The CDR3 sequence is 15 residues long. Germline CDR1 reads MNHEY; CDR2 reads SVGAGI. The CDR3 reads CASSYGGGALETQYF. CDR3 nucleotide sequence: TGTGCCAGCAGTTACGGCGGGGGGGCCCTGGAGACCCAGTACTTC.

There are many counts of this clonotype. This chain connects TRBV5-1 to TRBJ1-1; D possibly corresponds to TRBD1 (6 bases). V was clipped by 2 bases and J by 6 bases, with 17 bases between them. This CDR3 region has 15 residues. Germline assignment: CDR1 SGHRS and CDR2 YFSETQ. The CDR3, as DNA: TGCGCCAGCAGCTTATATCAGGGGCGACGGGCTGAAGCTTTCTTT. It yields the protein CASSLYQGRRAEAFF.

This clonotype was picked up many times. This chain connects TRBV15 to TRBJ2-7, with a weak D call TRBD1 (6 bases). V lost 3 bases, J lost 2 bases, and 8 bases lay in between. The germline CDR1 and CDR2 sequences are LNHNV and YYDKDF (reference sequence). CDR3 length: 13 amino acids. The CDR3 region is CATSSTGTYEQYF. The CDR3 DNA follows: TGTGCCACCAGCAGCACAGGGACCTACGAGCAGTACTTC.

A note on this clonotype: This may stem from a read error, because a much larger clone lies one nucleotide away. This CDR3 reads CASRSLQGEDETLFF. The CDR3 DNA reads as TGCGCCAGCAGATCCTTACAGGGGGAAGACGAAACACTGTTTTTT. The chain couples TRBV5-1 to TRBJ1-4, with 8 bases identical to TRBD1. The CDR3 sequence is 15 residues long. The V gene's germline CDR1 is SGHRS and CDR2 YFSETQ.

This clonotype has just one count. A junction boundary mismatches the germline segment, possibly from a read error. V usage is TRBV6-1 and J usage is TRBJ2-7; D not certain. This CDR3 spans 15 amino acids. Germline CDR1 is MNHNS and CDR2 is SASEGT. The CDR3 DNA follows: TGTGCCAGCAGCTCATGGTCGATCAGTTCCTACGAGCAGTCCTTC. It codes for CASSSWSISSYEQSF.

Ten or more counts support this clonotype. The rearrangement links TRBV30 to TRBJ2-7; D ambiguous. V was pared by 5 bases and J by 3 bases, with 11 bases between. CDR3 length: 12 residues. Germline V CDR1 and CDR2: GTSNPN, SVGIG (reference sequence). This CDR3 is CAWGTVIYEQYF. CDR3 DNA sequence: TGTGCCTGGGGCACCGTGATCTACGAGCAGTACTTC.

The sample holds many counts of this clonotype. The chain employs TRBV19 and TRBJ2-1; D might be TRBD1 or TRBD2, each matching 5 bases. Trimming pared 9 bases from V and 6 bases from J, leaving 15 bases between. Looked up from germline, CDR1 is LNHDA and CDR2 is SQIVND (reference sequence). The CDR3 loop spans 13 amino acids. The CDR3 spells CASTIGAGNEQFF. CDR3 coding DNA: TGTGCCAGCACCATCGGGGCGGGCAATGAGCAGTTCTTC. The full variable domain, in which reference TRBV19 and TRBJ2-1 provide the parts outside the CDR3, is DGGITQSPKYLFRKEGQNVTLSCEQNLNHDAMYWYRQDPGQGLRLIYYSQIVNDFQKGDIAEGYSVSREKKESFPLTVTSAQKNPTAFYLCASTIGAGNEQFFGPGTRLTVL.

The sample holds many counts of this clonotype. This chain links TRBV2 with TRBJ1-5, with 12 nucleotides matching TRBD1. V lost 7 bases, J lost 5 bases, and 6 bases stayed unmatched. From germline, CDR1 is SNHLY and CDR2 FYNNEI. The CDR3 totals 15 residues. CDR3 in amino acids: CASNSGTGGYQPQHF. The CDR3 DNA sequence: TGTGCCAGCAACTCCGGGACAGGGGGCTATCAGCCCCAGCATTTT.

This clonotype was observed many times. The chain combines TRBV5-1 with TRBJ2-2, with 8 positions matching TRBD1. In germline, CDR1 is SGHRS, CDR2 YFSETQ. V lost 3 bases to trimming and J lost 5 bases; unmatched junction nucleotides: 9. The CDR3 has 16 residues. CDR3 protein: CASSSTGVRGTGELFF. The CDR3 DNA reads TGCGCCAGCAGCTCGACAGGGGTTAGAGGGACCGGGGAGCTGTTTTTT.

This clonotype was seen ten or more times. The rearrangement joins TRBV28 to TRBJ2-7, with 12 nucleotides matching TRBD1. Germline-derived CDR1 and CDR2 are MDHEN and SYDVKM. The CDR3 length is 16 residues. V was pared by 8 bases and J by 5 bases, with 13 bases of the junction left unmatched. This CDR3 reads CASGPTGTGGVDEQYF. The CDR3 DNA reads as TGTGCCAGCGGACCTACGGGGACAGGGGGCGTGGACGAGCAGTACTTC.

This clonotype was picked up many times. The chain joins TRBV19 to TRBJ1-2; 8 bases are shared with TRBD1. V was pared by 6 bases and J by 2 bases, with 2 bases of the junction left unmatched. This CDR3 region has 13 residues. The V gene's germline CDR1 is LNHDA and CDR2 SQIVND (reference sequence). The CDR3 region has the DNA TGTGCCAGTAGAACAGGGGGAAACTATGGCTACACCTTC. This translates into CASRTGGNYGYTF.

This clonotype was seen ten or more times. This chain uses TRBV27 with TRBJ1-2, with a tentative D call TRBD1 (5 bases). The CDR3 extends over 15 amino acids. The ends were cut back, 5 bases at V and 4 bases at J, with 17 bases in the middle. Germline CDR1 is MNHEY and CDR2 is SMNVEV (reference sequence). The CDR3 DNA is TGTGCCAGCAGTGACAAATCCAAGGGGTCCTATGGCTACACCTTC. Translated: CASSDKSKGSYGYTF.

The V and J genes are TRBV18 and TRBJ2-1, with 8 positions matching TRBD2. V was clipped by 4 bases and J by 2 bases; unmatched bases: 7. Per the germline V gene, CDR1 is KGHSH and CDR2 is LQKENI. The CDR3 runs to 16 residues. The CDR3 nucleotides read TGTGCCAGCTCACTACTTAGCGGGACCGCCTACAATGAGCAGTTCTTC. Translation gives CASSLLSGTAYNEQFF.

The J gene is TRBJ2-1, the V gene TRBV12-3 or TRBV12-4; a possible D gene is TRBD1 (6 bases). The CDR3 spans 18 residues. Trimming pared 6 bases from V and 0 bases from J, leaving 21 bases between. CDR3 nucleotides: TGTGCCAGCAGCGGCCTTGACAGGTCCCTTCTCTCCTACAATGAGCAGTTCTTC. As protein: CASSGLDRSLLSYNEQFF.

This clonotype came up many times. The rearrangement joins TRBV7-2 to TRBJ2-3; TRBD2 matches at 8 bases. The V and J ends lost 4 bases and 3 bases, in that order; junction bases with no gene match: 12. CDR1 and CDR2 from the germline V gene are SGHTA and FQGNSA. The CDR3 consists of 17 residues. CDR3 sequence reads: CASSSPPRGGRTDTQYF. CDR3 in DNA: TGTGCCAGCAGCTCACCCCCACGGGGGGGCCGAACAGATACGCAGTATTTT.

This clonotype came up a few times. This chain uses TRBV18 with TRBJ2-2, with no clear D. The germline V and J ends were trimmed by 4 bases and 6 bases, with 12 bases remaining between them. The CDR3 is 14 amino acids. CDR1 KGHSH and CDR2 LQKENI come from the germline V gene. The CDR3 sequence is CASSHLPDAGELFF. The CDR3 DNA follows: TGTGCCAGCTCACACTTACCCGACGCCGGGGAGCTGTTTTTT.

This clonotype was found many times. This chain uses TRBV5-1 with TRBJ2-1; no clear D. Germline V CDR1 and CDR2: SGHRS, YFSETQ. Trimming shortened V by 0 bases and J by 4 bases, and 11 bases separated the two germline ends. The CDR3 is made up of 15 amino acids. Here the CDR3 DNA reads TGCGCCAGCAGCTTGGTTACCCCGAGTTACAATGAGCAGTTCTTC. Protein: CASSLVTPSYNEQFF. The full variable domain, completed using reference TRBV5-1 and TRBJ2-1, is KAGVTQTPRYLIKTRGQQVTLSCSPISGHRSVSWYQQTPGQGLQFLFEYFSETQRNKGNFPGRFSGRQFSNSRSEMNVSTLELGDSALYLCASSLVTPSYNEQFFGPGTRLTVL.

This clonotype was detected many times. The chain links TRBV12-3 or TRBV12-4 to TRBJ2-7; TRBD2 aligns across 7 bases. The CDR3 totals 15 residues. V gave up 5 bases and J gave up 6 bases; unmatched junction bases: 13. The DNA of the CDR3 is TGTGCCAGCAGTCCTAGCGGAAGAAAACTGCGCGAGCAGTACTTC. Translated: CASSPSGRKLREQYF.

At least ten counts were recorded for this clonotype. The chain links TRBV29-1 to TRBJ2-5; D unresolved. V was trimmed by 3 bases and J by 3 bases, leaving 11 bases between them. Per the germline V gene, CDR1 is SQVTM and CDR2 is ANQGSEA. This CDR3 has 13 residues. The CDR3, as DNA: TGCAGCGTTGAGAAGGGTATGAAAGAGACCCAGTACTTC. This codes for CSVEKGMKETQYF.